These 18 T cell receptor beta chains originate from one sample sequenced in a study of beta chain features in type 1 diabetes. As every portion of the isolated RNA was reverse transcribed, the sequencing read expressed TCRB transcripts. Method: immunoSEQ multiplex PCR; TCRdb's copy keeps in-frame clones and lacks some. The sample records hundreds of thousands of clones, roughly 15% being singletons. Input material: naive CD4+ T cells from blood. All receptors derive from a woman between 18 and 30 years old in good health.

This chain uses TRBV9 with TRBJ2-5; possibly TRBD1 or TRBD2 for D (5 bases each). V lost 2 bases and J lost 4, with 9 bases in between. Germline CDR1 SGDLS, CDR2 YYNGEE. The CDR3 contains 13 residues. The CDR3 DNA reads TGTGCCAGCAGCGTGGGGGTAATAGAGACCCAGTACTTC. Its translation is CASSVGVIETQYF. Full variable domain (remainder filled in from reference TRBV9 and TRBJ2-5): DSGVTQTPKHLITATGQRVTLRCSPRSGDLSVYWYQQSLDQGLQFLIQYYNGEERAKGNILERFSAQQFPDLHSELNLSSLELGDSALYFCASSVGVIETQYFGPGTRLLVL.

The chain uses TRBV6-6 and TRBJ2-7; TRBD2 agrees at 11 bases. Germline CDR1 is MNHNY and CDR2 is SVGAGI (reference sequence). Trimming at V came to 6 bases and at J to 6 bases, leaving 7 bases not matched to a gene. The CDR3 contains 14 residues. The DNA for the CDR3 is TGTGCCAGCAGAAAGAATCTAGCGGGAGGCGAGCAGTACTTC. It yields the protein CASRKNLAGGEQYF.

The chain employs TRBV7-2 and TRBJ2-1, with TRBD2 matching over 12 bases. The germline V gene encodes CDR1 SGHTA and CDR2 FQGNSA. J lost 2 bases, V lost 3 bases, and 5 bases had no gene match. This CDR3 comprises 17 residues. The CDR3 loop reads CASSFLAGGLAYNEQFF. The CDR3 DNA reads as TGTGCCAGCAGCTTTCTAGCGGGAGGGTTGGCCTACAATGAGCAGTTCTTC.

This clone has just a few counts. The chain couples TRBV5-1 to TRBJ2-1; 8 bases line up with TRBD2. The germline gives CDR1 SGHRS, CDR2 YFSETQ. CDR3 length: 14 residues. The junction had 4 bases not matched to a gene; V was cut back by 6 bases and J by 2 bases. The CDR3 reads CASMTGGTYNEQFF. As DNA, the CDR3 is TGCGCCAGCATGACGGGAGGGACCTACAATGAGCAGTTCTTC.

V is TRBV28 and J is TRBJ1-5, with D perhaps TRBD1 (5 bases). Germline loops: CDR1 MDHEN, CDR2 SYDVKM. The CDR3 sequence is 14 residues long. The V end was cut by 0 bases, the J end by 6 bases, with 9 bases between. CDR3 sequence reads: CASSLWGLGQPQHF. CDR3 DNA sequence: TGTGCCAGCAGTTTATGGGGGCTGGGTCAGCCCCAGCATTTT.

The chain joins TRBV19 to TRBJ1-2; D possibly corresponds to TRBD1 (6 bases). Germline V gene data show CDR1 as LNHDA and CDR2 as SQIVND (reference sequence). V lost 5 bases and J lost 4, with 8 bases in between. CDR3 length: 12 amino acids. CDR3: CASSRTVYGYTF. For the CDR3, the DNA is TGTGCCAGTAGTCGGACAGTCTATGGCTACACCTTC.

The V and J genes are TRBV5-1 and TRBJ2-2; D perhaps matches TRBD1 (6 bases). V dropped 0 bases and J dropped 8 bases, with 17 bases sitting between them. This CDR3 comprises 16 residues. The germline gives CDR1 SGHRS, CDR2 YFSETQ. In nucleotides, the CDR3 is TGCGCCAGCAGCTTGGCCGCCGGCCAGGGGAGAGGGGAGCTGTTTTTT. Protein: CASSLAAGQGRGELFF.

In this sample, this clone turned up a few times. The chain carries TRBV27 and TRBJ2-1; TRBD2 agrees at 8 bases. V shed 3 bases, J shed 7 bases, and the junction held 5 bases outside the gene matches. In germline, CDR1 is MNHEY, CDR2 SMNVEV (reference sequence). This CDR3 region has 14 residues. The CDR3 DNA is TGTGCCAGCAGTTTCAGGCGGGAGGCGAATGAGCAGTTCTTC. Translating it yields CASSFRREANEQFF.

The chain links TRBV11-1 to TRBJ2-3, with 7 bases matching TRBD2. V was clipped by 4 bases and J by 4 bases; unmatched bases: 8. Germline V CDR1 and CDR2: SGHAT, FQDESV (reference sequence). The CDR3 consists of 15 residues. The CDR3 loop reads CASSWEAGAADTQYF. CDR3 sequence (DNA): TGTGCCAGCAGCTGGGAGGCGGGAGCGGCAGATACGCAGTATTTT.

In its sample, this clone was seen a few times. V and J are TRBV6-6 and TRBJ1-1; weak D call: TRBD1 (6 bases). The CDR3 is made up of 14 amino acids. V lost 6 bases to trimming and J lost 5 bases, with 16 bases between them. Germline CDR1 reads MNHNY; CDR2 reads SVGAGI (reference sequence). CDR3 DNA sequence: TGTGCCAGCAGCCACAGCGGGACACGAACTGAAGCTTTCTTT. Translating gives CASSHSGTRTEAFF.

Regarding this clone: This specimen includes other DNA sequences encoding the same CDR3. The genes are TRBV7-9 and TRBJ2-3; D gene uncertain. The CDR3 loop spans 13 amino acids. Germline V gene data show CDR1 as SEHNR and CDR2 as FQNEAQ (reference sequence). With 1 base removed from V and 4 bases from J, the gap between germline ends came to 6 bases. The CDR3 loop is CASSLGTADTQYF. CDR3 bases: TGTGCCAGCAGCTTAGGGACGGCAGATACGCAGTATTTT. Full variable domain (missing parts from reference TRBV7-9 and TRBJ2-3): DTGVSQNPRHKITKRGQNVTFRCDPISEHNRLYWYRQTLGQGPEFLTYFQNEAQLEKSRLLSDRFSAERPKGSFSTLEIQRTEQGDSAMYLCASSLGTADTQYFGPGTRLTVL.

The rearrangement links TRBV29-1 to TRBJ2-3; 9 nucleotides align to TRBD1. CDR1 and CDR2 (germline): SQVTM, ANQGSEA. V was pared by 7 bases and J by 6 bases, with 8 bases of the junction left unmatched. CDR3 length equals 13 residues. Here the CDR3 DNA reads TGCAGCGCGGAACAGGGGGCGGCGGATACGCAGTATTTT. Translation: CSAEQGAADTQYF.

This clone was observed a few times. The genes are TRBV6-6 and TRBJ2-5, with TRBD2 identical over 10 bases. The CDR3 has 16 residues. Per germline, CDR1 MNHNY and CDR2 SVGAGI (reference sequence). After removal of 3 bases from V and 5 bases from J, the junction contained 9 bases not matched to a gene. CDR3 sequence reads: CASSYASGSIGETQYF. In DNA, the CDR3 is TGTGCCAGCAGTTATGCTAGCGGGAGTATTGGGGAGACCCAGTACTTC.

V gene TRBV6-5 combines with J gene TRBJ1-5, with D perhaps matching TRBD1 (6 bases). CDR1 and CDR2 (germline): MNHEY, SVGAGI. Trimming took off 2 bases at V and 2 bases at J, with 7 bases between the two ends. CDR3 size: 14 residues. CDR3 region: CASSYRTGNQPQHF. DNA for the CDR3: TGTGCCAGCAGTTACCGGACAGGCAATCAGCCCCAGCATTTT.

The rearrangement joins TRBV19 to TRBJ1-5; D possibly corresponds to TRBD1 (5 bases). The CDR3 runs 13 residues. Germline V gene sequence: CDR1 LNHDA, CDR2 SQIVND (reference sequence). The V and J ends lost 10 bases and 7 bases respectively, with 17 bases between them. CDR3 DNA: TGTGCCACTACTCCGGGGGTCGGGCAGCCCCAGCATTTT. Its protein product is CATTPGVGQPQHF.

A few counts support this clone. The chain joins TRBV4-3 to TRBJ2-3; 10 bases are shared with TRBD2. The germline V gene has CDR1 LGHNA and CDR2 YSLEER. This CDR3 is 16 amino acids long. V gave up 4 bases and J gave up 1 base; unmatched junction bases: 5. The CDR3, as DNA: TGCGCCAGCAGCCGAGCCGGGACTAGCGGCACAGATACGCAGTATTTT. Translating gives CASSRAGTSGTDTQYF.

V and J are TRBV27 and TRBJ1-5; 7 bases are a match to TRBD1. After removal of 6 bases from V and 2 bases from J, the junction contained 7 bases not matched to a gene. CDR1 and CDR2 from the germline V gene are MNHEY and SMNVEV (reference sequence). The CDR3 sequence is 15 residues long. The CDR3 DNA reads TGTGCCAGCAGCGGTGCAGGGGGGCGCAATCAGCCCCAGCATTTT. Its translation is CASSGAGGRNQPQHF.

A note on this clone: Other DNA sequences of this sample code for an identical CDR3. The chain carries TRBV11-2 and TRBJ2-1; no clear D gene. V was trimmed by 1 base and J by 5 bases, leaving 6 bases between them. CDR3 length: 13 amino acids. CDR1 is SGHAT, CDR2 FQNNGV, per germline. CDR3 nucleotides: TGTGCCAGCAGCTTAGGACTCGACAATGAGCAGTTCTTC. Translating gives CASSLGLDNEQFF.